The clone carrying this TCR beta chain was detected many times. The target antigen is unknown. The data belong to a study of spatial heterogeneity in lung cancer. Study-level findings and limits: Tumor mutation counts were tracked by expanded intratumoral alpha and beta TCR counts. Counts of ubiquitous and regional expanded TCRs tracked ubiquitous and regional nonsynonymous mutations, respectively.

Indicated time point: sample taken at primary tumor resection. The donors comprised approximately 75 untreated early-stage non-small cell lung cancer patients. Germline V gene data show CDR1 as MDHEN and CDR2 as SYDVKM. This CDR3 contains 12 residues. Trimming removed 5 bases from V and 5 bases from J, with 9 bases in between. TCRdb redid the calling of the 5' RACE reads with MiXCR, one entry per CDR3 protein. The sample records over 25,000 distinct CDR3 sequences, under 8.5% being singletons. The input for sequencing was lung tumor tissue, taken at surgery. J is TRBJ2-5 and V is TRBV28; no clear D. This clonotype was sampled from a male donor with early-stage non-small cell lung cancer. The chain's CDR3 is CASSTPAETQYF. For the CDR3, the DNA is TGTGCCAGCAGTACCCCCGCGGAGACCCAGTACTTC.